A single count supports the clone carrying this TCR beta chain. Antigen: not known. The CDR3 is made up of 15 amino acids. The V gene lost 8 bases and the J gene lost 5 bases, with 21 bases spanning the gap. Germline lookup yields CDR1 MNHEY and CDR2 SVGEGT. The sample comes from a study of T-cell memory formation after mild COVID-19. About the study: Clusters of TCRs were largely donor specific.

TCRdb re-called the 5' RACE reads with MiXCR, one entry per CDR3 protein. The table has around 200,000 distinct CDR3 sequences, about 22% seen once; the top ten hold roughly 23%. Whole-study results and caveats: CD4/CD8 balance characterized clones contracting day 15 to 85, and CD4+ skew characterized later expanders.

V usage is TRBV6-2 or TRBV6-3 and J usage is TRBJ2-5; TRBD1 or TRBD2 may be the D gene (5 bases each). Sequenced: PBMCs or a T cell subset sorted from them (not recorded which). The sequence came from an adult woman who had mild COVID-19 (a few samples of this study predate the infection). Cell type and time point are not known. CDR3 sequence: CASLSGRGEWETQYF. CDR3 bases: TGTGCCAGCCTCTCCGGGCGAGGGGAATGGGAGACCCAGTACTTC.